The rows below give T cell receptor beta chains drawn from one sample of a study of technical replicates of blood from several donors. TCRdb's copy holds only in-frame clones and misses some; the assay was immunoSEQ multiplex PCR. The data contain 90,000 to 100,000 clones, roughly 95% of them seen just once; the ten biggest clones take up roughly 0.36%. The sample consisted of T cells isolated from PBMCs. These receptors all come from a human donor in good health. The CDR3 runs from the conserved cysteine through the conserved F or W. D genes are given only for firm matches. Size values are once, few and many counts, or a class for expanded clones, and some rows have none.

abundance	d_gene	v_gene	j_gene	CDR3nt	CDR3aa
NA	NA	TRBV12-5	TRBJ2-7	TGTGCTAGTGGTTTGGTTCGGGGCGAGCAGTACTTC	CASGLVRGEQYF
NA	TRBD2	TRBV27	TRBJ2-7	TGTGCCAGCACCTTCACTAGCGGGAGTACCTACGAGCAGTACTTC	CASTFTSGSTYEQYF
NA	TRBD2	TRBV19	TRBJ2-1	TGTGCCAGGACTGAGCGGGAGGGCCATAATGAGCAGTTCTTC	CARTEREGHNEQFF
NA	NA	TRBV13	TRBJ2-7	TGTGCCAGCAGCTCACCCTCACGGGGGACCGAGCAGTACTTC	CASSSPSRGTEQYF
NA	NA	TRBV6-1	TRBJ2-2	TGTGCCAGCAGTGAACCAACTAGGCCCGGGGAGCTGTTTTTT	CASSEPTRPGELFF
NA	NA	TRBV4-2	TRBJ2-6	TGTGCCAGCAGCCAAGTGGTAGTAGATTCTGGGGCCAACGTCCTGACTTTC	CASSQVVVDSGANVLTF
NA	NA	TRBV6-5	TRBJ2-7	TGTGCCAGCAGTTCCTTTCGGGAGAGTGACTACGAGCAGTACTTC	CASSSFRESDYEQYF
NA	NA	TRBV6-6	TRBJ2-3	TGTGCCAGCAGGCGGCCCTCGCGAGGCACAGATACGCAGTATTTT	CASRRPSRGTDTQYF
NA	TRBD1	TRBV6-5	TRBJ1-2	TGTGCCAGCACCGGACAGGGCACAATTAACTATGGCTACACCTTC	CASTGQGTINYGYTF
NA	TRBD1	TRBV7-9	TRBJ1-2	TGTGCCAGCAGCTTAGATGCAGGGGGCATCTATGGCTACACCTTC	CASSLDAGGIYGYTF
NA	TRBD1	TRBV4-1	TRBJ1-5	TGCGCCAGCAGCCAAGAGACAGGGTTTGATAGCAATCAGCCCCAGCATTTT	CASSQETGFDSNQPQHF
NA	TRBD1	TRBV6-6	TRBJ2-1	TGTGCCAGCCAGGGGGATTACAATGAGCAGTTCTTC	CASQGDYNEQFF
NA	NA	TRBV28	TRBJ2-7	TGTGCCAGCATGACACCATACGAGCAGTACTTC	CASMTPYEQYF
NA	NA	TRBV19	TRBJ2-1	TGTGCCAGTAGTATCCCCCCTAGTGAGCAGTTCTTC	CASSIPPSEQFF
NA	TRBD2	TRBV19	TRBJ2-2	TGTGCCAGTAGTATATCCCTTTACGGGCTCCCAGCGGGAGGCCTACCTTACACCGGGGAGCTGTTTTTT	CASSISLYGLPAGGLPYTGELFF
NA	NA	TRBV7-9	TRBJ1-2	TGTGCCAGCAGCTTAACCCCAGGGATCCCAGCCTACTATGGCTACACCTTC	CASSLTPGIPAYYGYTF
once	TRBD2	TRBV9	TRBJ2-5	TGTGCCAGCAGCGTTAGCGGGCGCACTCAAGAGACCCAGTACTTC	CASSVSGRTQETQYF
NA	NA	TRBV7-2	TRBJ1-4	TGTGCCAGCAGCTTAGAGAGGGCCCTTAATGAAAAACTGTTTTTT	CASSLERALNEKLFF
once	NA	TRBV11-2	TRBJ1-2	TGTGCCAGCAGCTTAGATTCCCTCTATGGCTACACCTTC	CASSLDSLYGYTF
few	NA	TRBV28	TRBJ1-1	TGTGCCAGCAGCCCCCCGGGAAGGGGGAATGTTGGAGCTTTCTTT	CASSPPGRGNVGAFF
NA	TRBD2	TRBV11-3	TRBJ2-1	TGTGCCAGCAGCTTAAGCACTCAGCGGGAGGAGTTCTTC	CASSLSTQREEFF
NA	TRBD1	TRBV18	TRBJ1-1	TGTGCCAGCTCACCATCCGGACAGGGGGCCGCTGAAGCTTTCTTT	CASSPSGQGAAEAFF
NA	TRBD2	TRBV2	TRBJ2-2	TGTGCCAGCCCAAGGACTAGCGGGAGGGCTGCGAACACCGGGGAGCTGTTTTTT	CASPRTSGRAANTGELFF
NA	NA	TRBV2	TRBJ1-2	TGTGCCAGCAGTGAAGGGAACAGTTGGTACGGCTACACCTTC	CASSEGNSWYGYTF
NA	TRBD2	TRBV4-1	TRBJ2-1	TGCGCCAGCAGCCTTCGACTAGCGGCTAACAATGAGCAGTTCTTC	CASSLRLAANNEQFF
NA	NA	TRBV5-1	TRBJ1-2	TGCGCCAGCAGCGAGATGACAGGCCCGGGCGCGGGCGGCTACACCTTC	CASSEMTGPGAGGYTF
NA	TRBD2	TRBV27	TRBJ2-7	TGTGCCAGCATGGCGGGAGGAAAGGACGAGCAGTACTTC	CASMAGGKDEQYF
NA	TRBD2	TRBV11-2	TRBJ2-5	TGTGCCAGCAGCCTTTCCGGACTAGCGGAAGAGACCCAGTACTTC	CASSLSGLAEETQYF
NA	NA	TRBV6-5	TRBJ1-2	TGTGCCAGCAGTAACCGGGAGGGGGGGATCTATGGCTACACCTTC	CASSNREGGIYGYTF
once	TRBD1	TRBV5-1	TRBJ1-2	TGCGCCAGCAGCGCCCGGACAGGGGATGGGAACGGCTACACCTTC	CASSARTGDGNGYTF
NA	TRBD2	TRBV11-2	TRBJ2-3	TGTGCCAGCAGCAAGGGACTAGCGGGAGAAGGCACAGATACGCAGTATTTT	CASSKGLAGEGTDTQYF
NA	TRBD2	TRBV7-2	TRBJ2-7	TGTGCCAGCAGCTTAGTACTAGCGGGACCAAGCTCCTACGAGCAGTACTTC	CASSLVLAGPSSYEQYF
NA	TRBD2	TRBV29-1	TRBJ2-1	TGCAGCGTTACTAGCGGGAGCTCCTACAATGAGCAGTTCTTC	CSVTSGSSYNEQFF
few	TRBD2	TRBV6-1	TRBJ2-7	TGTGCCAGCGCAACGCTAGCGGGAGGCCACTACGAGCAGTACTTC	CASATLAGGHYEQYF
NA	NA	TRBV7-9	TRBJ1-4	TGTGCCAGCAGCTTGGTACAGGCATTAAATGAAAAACTGTTTTTT	CASSLVQALNEKLFF
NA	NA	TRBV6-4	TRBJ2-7	TGTGCCAGCAGTGATGGGCACGAGCAGTACTTC	CASSDGHEQYF
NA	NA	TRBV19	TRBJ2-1	TGTGCCAGTAGTGTCACTAGCATCGTTGAGCAGTTCTTC	CASSVTSIVEQFF
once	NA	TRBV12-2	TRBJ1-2	TGTGCAAGTCGCTCATCCACCTTGCTATCCGGGTCCATTATCGGCGGCTACACCTTC	CASRSSTLLSGSIIGGYTF
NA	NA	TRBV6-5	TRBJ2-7	TGTGCCAGCAGTTACAGGAGCTCCTACGAGCAGTACTTC	CASSYRSSYEQYF
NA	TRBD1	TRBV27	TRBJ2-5	TGTGCCAGCAGTTGGGACAGGGAAATAAAGACCCAGTACTTC	CASSWDREIKTQYF
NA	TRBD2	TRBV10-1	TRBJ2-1	TGCGCCAGCAGTGCGCGGACTAGCGAGGGTAGGGAGAATGAGCAGTTCTTC	CASSARTSEGRENEQFF
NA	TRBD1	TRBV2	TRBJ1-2	TGTGCCAGCAGTGAGGCCGGGACAGGGGGCTTTTACTATGGCTACACCTTC	CASSEAGTGGFYYGYTF
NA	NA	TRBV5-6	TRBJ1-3	TGTGCCAGCAGCTTGAACAGGGAAGGAAACACCATATATTTT	CASSLNREGNTIYF